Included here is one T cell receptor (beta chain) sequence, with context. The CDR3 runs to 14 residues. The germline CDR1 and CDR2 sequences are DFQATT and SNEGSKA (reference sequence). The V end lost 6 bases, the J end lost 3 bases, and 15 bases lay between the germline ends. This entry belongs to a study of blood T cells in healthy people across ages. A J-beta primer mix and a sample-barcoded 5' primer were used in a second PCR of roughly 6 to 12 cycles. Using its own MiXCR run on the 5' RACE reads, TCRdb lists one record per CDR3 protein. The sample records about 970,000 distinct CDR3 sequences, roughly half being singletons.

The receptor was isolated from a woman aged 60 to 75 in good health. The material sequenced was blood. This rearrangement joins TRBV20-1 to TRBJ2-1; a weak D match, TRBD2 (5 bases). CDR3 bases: TGCAGTGCCCCGGGGAGCATAAACTACAATGAGCAGTTCTTC. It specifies CSAPGSINYNEQFF.